This entry features one TCR beta chain sequence. The antigen is not known. TCRdb analysed the 5' RACE reads with MiXCR anew, one entry per CDR3 protein. In the table there are tens of thousands of distinct CDR3 sequences, 5.8% of which are singletons. The CDR3 extends over 12 amino acids. V gave up 3 bases and J gave up 14 bases, with 14 bases separating them. The germline V gene encodes CDR1 MNHNS and CDR2 SASEGT. These data come from a study of neurological immune-mediated disorders. Time point indicated: longitudinal time-point 2. Findings and caveats of the study: Grouping of repertoires by phylogeny put those of 18 of 34 multiple sclerosis patients into a single related-CDR3 cluster, a possible signature.

This chain joins TRBV6-1 and TRBJ1-3, with D possibly matching TRBD1 (5 bases). The receptor comes from an older woman with multiple sclerosis. The sequenced material came from PBMCs. CDR3 amino acids: CASSDIGVVLYF. CDR3 DNA sequence: TGTGCCAGCAGTGACATAGGGGTTGTTTTATATTTT.